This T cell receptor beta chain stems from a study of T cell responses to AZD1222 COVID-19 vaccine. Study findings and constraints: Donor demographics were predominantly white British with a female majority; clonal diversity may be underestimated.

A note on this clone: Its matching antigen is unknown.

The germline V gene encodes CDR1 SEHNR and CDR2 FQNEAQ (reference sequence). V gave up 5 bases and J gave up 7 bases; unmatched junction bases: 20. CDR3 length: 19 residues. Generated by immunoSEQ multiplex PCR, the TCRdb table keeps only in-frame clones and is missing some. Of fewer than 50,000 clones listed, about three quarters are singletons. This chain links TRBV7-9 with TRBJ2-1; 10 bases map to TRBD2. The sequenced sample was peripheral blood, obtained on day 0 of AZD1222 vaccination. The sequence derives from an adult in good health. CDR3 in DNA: TGTGCCAGCAGCCTTATTTCACTCGGGCTAGCGGGAGAGTCGAATGAGCAGTTCTTC. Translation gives CASSLISLGLAGESNEQFF. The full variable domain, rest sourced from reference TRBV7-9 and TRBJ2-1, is DTGVSQNPRHKITKRGQNVTFRCDPISEHNRLYWYRQTLGQGPEFLTYFQNEAQLEKSRLLSDRFSAERPKGSFSTLEIQRTEQGDSAMYLCASSLISLGLAGESNEQFFGPGTRLTVL.